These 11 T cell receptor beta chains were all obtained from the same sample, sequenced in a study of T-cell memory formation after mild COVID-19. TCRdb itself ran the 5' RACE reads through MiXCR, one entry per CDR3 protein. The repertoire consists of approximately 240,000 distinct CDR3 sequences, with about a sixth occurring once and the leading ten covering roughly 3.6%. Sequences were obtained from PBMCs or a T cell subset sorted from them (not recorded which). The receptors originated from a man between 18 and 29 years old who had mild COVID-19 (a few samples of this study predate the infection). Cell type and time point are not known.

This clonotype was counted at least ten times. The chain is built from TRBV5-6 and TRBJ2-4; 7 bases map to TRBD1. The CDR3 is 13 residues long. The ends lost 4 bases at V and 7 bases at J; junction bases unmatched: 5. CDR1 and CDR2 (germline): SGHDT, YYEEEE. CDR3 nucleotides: TGTGCCAGCAGCCTAGACAGGGCGAACATTCAGTACTTC. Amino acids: CASSLDRANIQYF. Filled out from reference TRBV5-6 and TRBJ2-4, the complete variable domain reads DAGVTQSPTHLIKTRGQQVTLRCSPKSGHDTVSWYQQALGQGPQFIFQYYEEEERQRGNFPDRFSGHQFPNYSSELNVNALLLGDSALYLCASSLDRANIQYFGAGTRLSVL.

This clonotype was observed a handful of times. CDR3 nucleotides: TGTGCCAGCAGCTCCAAAAATGCGGGGACTGAAGCTTTCTTT. It specifies CASSSKNAGTEAFF. The chain recombines TRBV11-2 with TRBJ1-1; D is ambiguous. This CDR3 comprises 14 residues. Trimming left V 4 bases short and J 5 bases short, with 14 bases between. CDR1 is SGHAT and CDR2 is FQNNGV in the germline V gene.

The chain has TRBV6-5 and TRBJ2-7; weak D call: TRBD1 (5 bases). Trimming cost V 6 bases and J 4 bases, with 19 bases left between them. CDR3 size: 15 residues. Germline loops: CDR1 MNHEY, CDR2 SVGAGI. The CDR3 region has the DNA TGTGCCAGCAGACCCATCAGGCAGGGAATTTACGAGCAGTACTTC. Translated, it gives CASRPIRQGIYEQYF.

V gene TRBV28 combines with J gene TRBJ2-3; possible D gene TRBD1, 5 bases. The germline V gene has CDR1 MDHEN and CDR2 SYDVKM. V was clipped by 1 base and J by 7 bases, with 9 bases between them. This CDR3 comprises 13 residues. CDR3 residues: CASSLSPGNTQYF. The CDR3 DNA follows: TGTGCCAGCAGTTTATCCCCAGGGAATACGCAGTATTTT.

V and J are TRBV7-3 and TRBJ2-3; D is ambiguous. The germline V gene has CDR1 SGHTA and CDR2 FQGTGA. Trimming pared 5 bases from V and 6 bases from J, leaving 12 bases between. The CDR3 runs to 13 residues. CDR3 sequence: CASSLRMRDTQYF. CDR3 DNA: TGTGCCAGCAGCCTACGTATGCGGGATACGCAGTATTTT. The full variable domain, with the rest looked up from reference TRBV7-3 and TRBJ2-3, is GAGVSQTPSNKVTEKGKYVELRCDPISGHTALYWYRQSLGQGPEFLIYFQGTGAADDSGLPNDRFFAVRPEGSVSTLKIQRTERGDSAVYLCASSLRMRDTQYFGPGTRLTVL.

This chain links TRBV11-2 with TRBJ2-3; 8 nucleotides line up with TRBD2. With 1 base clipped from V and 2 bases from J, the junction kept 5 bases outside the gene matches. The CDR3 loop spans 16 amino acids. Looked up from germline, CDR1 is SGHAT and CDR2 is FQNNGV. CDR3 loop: CASSLVVGGATDTQYF. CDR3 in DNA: TGTGCCAGCAGCTTAGTAGTCGGGGGGGCCACAGATACGCAGTATTTT.

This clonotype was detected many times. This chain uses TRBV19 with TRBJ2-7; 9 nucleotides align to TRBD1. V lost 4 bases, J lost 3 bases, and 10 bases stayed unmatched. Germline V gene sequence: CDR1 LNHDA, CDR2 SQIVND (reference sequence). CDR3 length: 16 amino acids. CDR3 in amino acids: CASSKYRTGDGYEQYF. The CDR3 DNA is TGTGCCAGTAGTAAATATAGGACAGGGGACGGCTACGAGCAGTACTTC.

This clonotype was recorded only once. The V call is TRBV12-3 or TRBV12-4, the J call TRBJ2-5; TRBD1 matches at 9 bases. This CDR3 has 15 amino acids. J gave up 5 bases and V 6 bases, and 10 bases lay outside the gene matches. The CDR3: CASRRGTGPQETQYF. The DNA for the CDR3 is TGTGCCAGCAGGAGAGGGACAGGGCCCCAGGAGACCCAGTACTTC.

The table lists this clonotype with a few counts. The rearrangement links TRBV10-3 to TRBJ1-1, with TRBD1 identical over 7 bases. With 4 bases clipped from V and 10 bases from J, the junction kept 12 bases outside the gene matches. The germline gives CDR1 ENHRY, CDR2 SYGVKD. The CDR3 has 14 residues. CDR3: CAISGPVEGGPAFF. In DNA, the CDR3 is TGTGCCATCAGTGGCCCGGTGGAAGGGGGCCCAGCTTTCTTT.

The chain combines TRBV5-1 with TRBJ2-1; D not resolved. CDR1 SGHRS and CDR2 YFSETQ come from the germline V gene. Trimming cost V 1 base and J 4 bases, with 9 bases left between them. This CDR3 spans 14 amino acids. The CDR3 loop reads CASSLQSGYNEQFF. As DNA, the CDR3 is TGCGCCAGCAGCTTGCAGTCTGGGTACAATGAGCAGTTCTTC.

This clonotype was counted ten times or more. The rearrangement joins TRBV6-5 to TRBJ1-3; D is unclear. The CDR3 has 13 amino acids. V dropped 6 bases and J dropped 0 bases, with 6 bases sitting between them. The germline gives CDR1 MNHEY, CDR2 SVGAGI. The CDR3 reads CASRTPSGNTIYF. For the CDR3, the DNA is TGTGCCAGCAGGACACCCTCTGGAAACACCATATATTTT.